This T cell receptor beta chain was recorded in a study of radiotherapy plus CTLA-4 blockade in lung cancer. Study-wide background: Disease control was achieved by over 25% of patients, and objective responses by about 19%.

Study results and limitations: Early clone dynamics of blood T cells, plus interferon-beta, reportedly predicted response best.

The method was immunoSEQ multiplex PCR; TCRdb's version includes in-frame clones alone and lacks a portion of them. The profile shows roughly 32,000 clones, about 81% of them singletons. The V gene lost 0 bases and the J gene lost 2 bases, with 10 bases spanning the gap. CDR3 length: 15 residues. Germline CDR1 KGHSH, CDR2 LQKENI. About this clone: Its antigen is unknown.

Patients with chemo-refractory metastatic non-small-cell lung cancer received focal radiation plus CTLA-4 blockade with ipilimumab. The source of this sequence is a human donor with non-small cell lung cancer that progressed on radiotherapy plus ipilimumab. This specimen consisted of peripheral blood, obtained from a patient treated with radiotherapy plus ipilimumab. The chain uses TRBV18 and TRBJ1-1; no firm D call. The CDR3 region has the DNA TGTGCCAGCTCACCACCGTACAGCAGCAACACTGAAGCTTTCTTT. This sequence encodes CASSPPYSSNTEAFF.